This is a list of T cell receptor beta chains from one sample in a study of OX40 agonist ivuxolimab in advanced cancers. Generated by immunoSEQ multiplex PCR, the TCRdb table keeps only in-frame clones and is missing some. The table lists around 59,000 clones, about 89% of them singletons. The sequencing here drew on CD4+ or CD8+ T cells sorted from blood, taken in a trial of the OX40 agonist ivuxolimab. These receptors were collected from an adult with an advanced solid tumor such as melanoma, head and neck, liver or kidney cancer. CDR3s include the opening cysteine and the closing phenylalanine or tryptophan. A D gene is named only where the DNA matches it firmly. Not all rows give a size; the values are once, few, many and, for expanded clones, a class.

cdr3_aa cdr3_nt j_call d_call v_call clone_size
CASRTSGPYEQYF TGCGCCAGTAGGACTAGCGGCCCCTACGAGCAGTACTTC TRBJ2-7 TRBD2 TRBV10-2 NA
CASSRYGQGAPYEQYF TGTGCCAGCAGCCGCTACGGACAGGGGGCCCCCTACGAGCAGTACTTC TRBJ2-7 TRBD1 TRBV7-2 few
CASSTNGLDFYEQYF TGTGCCAGTAGTACTAATGGACTAGACTTTTACGAGCAGTACTTC TRBJ2-7 TRBD2 TRBV19 NA
CASSAEPNTGELFF TGCGCCAGCAGTGCCGAACCCAACACCGGGGAGCTGTTTTTT TRBJ2-2 NA TRBV5-1 NA
CASSFGKLAGGETQYF TGTGCCAGCAGCTTTGGTAAACTAGCGGGAGGAGAGACCCAGTACTTC TRBJ2-5 TRBD2 TRBV28 NA
CASSVVTGEGETQYF TGTGCCAGCAGCGTAGTAACGGGAGAGGGGGAGACCCAGTACTTC TRBJ2-5 NA TRBV9 NA
CAISDSSGSYEQYF TGTGCCATCAGTGACTCTAGCGGTTCCTACGAGCAGTACTTC TRBJ2-7 TRBD2 TRBV10-3 NA
CASSASSGGGANVLTF TGTGCCAGCAGTGCCTCTTCGGGGGGAGGGGCCAACGTCCTGACTTTC TRBJ2-6 TRBD2 TRBV2 NA
CASSYPRGRDTEAFF TGTGCCAGCAGTTACCCACGGGGTCGGGACACTGAAGCTTTCTTT TRBJ1-1 NA TRBV6-5 NA
CASKADRDNTGELFF TGTGCCAGTAAAGCCGACAGGGACAACACCGGGGAGCTGTTTTTT TRBJ2-2 TRBD1 TRBV27 NA
CASSYGTAPYGYTF TGTGCCAGCAGTTACGGGACAGCTCCGTATGGCTACACCTTC TRBJ1-2 TRBD1 TRBV6-5 NA
CASSLSGRGGSYEQYF TGTGCCAGCAGTTTATCAGGGCGGGGAGGATCCTACGAGCAGTACTTC TRBJ2-7 NA TRBV27 few
CASNTGKGGAFF TGTGCCAGCAACACAGGAAAAGGGGGAGCTTTCTTT TRBJ1-1 NA TRBV2 NA
CASSYRTGSSYEQYF TGTGCCAGCAGCTACCGGACAGGGAGCTCCTACGAGCAGTACTTC TRBJ2-7 TRBD1 TRBV7-6 NA
CSVEVTGAETQYF TGCAGCGTTGAAGTGACAGGGGCAGAGACCCAGTACTTC TRBJ2-5 TRBD1 TRBV29-1 NA
CASSLDPANEQFF TGTGCCAGCAGCTTAGACCCGGCCAATGAGCAGTTCTTC TRBJ2-1 NA TRBV11-2 NA
CASSRLAGGYEQYF TGTGCCAGCAGTCGTCTAGCGGGAGGCTACGAGCAGTACTTC TRBJ2-7 TRBD2 TRBV5-6 NA
CASSAGLAVSTDTQYF TGTGCCAGCAGCGCGGGACTAGCGGTTAGCACAGATACGCAGTATTTT TRBJ2-3 TRBD2 TRBV7-2 NA
CASSAQASLHYEQYF TGCGCCAGCAGCGCCCAGGCATCCCTTCACTACGAGCAGTACTTC TRBJ2-7 NA TRBV4-3 NA
CASSLATALAGELFF TGCGCCAGCAGCTTGGCTACGGCTTTGGCCGGGGAGCTGTTTTTT TRBJ2-2 NA TRBV5-1 once
CASSLPGAEGHEQYF TGTGCCAGCAGTTTACCGGGGGCGGAGGGCCACGAGCAGTACTTC TRBJ2-7 NA TRBV28 NA
CAISGGGLAGSYEQYF TGTGCCATCAGCGGTGGGGGACTAGCGGGCTCCTACGAGCAGTACTTC TRBJ2-7 TRBD2 TRBV10-3 once
CATSRETGYNEQFF TGTGCCACCAGCAGAGAGACAGGTTACAATGAGCAGTTCTTC TRBJ2-1 NA TRBV15 NA
CASSLGQGVYNEQFF TGCGCCAGCAGCTTGGGACAGGGAGTCTACAATGAGCAGTTCTTC TRBJ2-1 TRBD1 TRBV5-1 once
CASSGRLGAGRETQYF TGTGCCAGCAGCGGGCGCCTAGGGGCGGGGAGAGAGACCCAGTACTTC TRBJ2-5 NA TRBV4-2 NA
CASSVSGSSYNEQFF TGTGCCAGCAGCGTCAGCGGAAGCTCCTACAATGAGCAGTTCTTC TRBJ2-1 NA TRBV5-4 NA
CASSLASSGQETQYF TGTGCCAGCAGTTTGGCGTCTAGCGGACAAGAGACCCAGTACTTC TRBJ2-5 TRBD2 TRBV27 NA
CASSQERGYEQYF TGTGCCAGCAGCCAAGAACGTGGTTACGAGCAGTACTTC TRBJ2-7 NA TRBV4-2 medium-sized
CASTAIGTGRETQYF TGTGCCAGCACCGCTATCGGGACAGGTCGCGAGACCCAGTACTTC TRBJ2-5 TRBD1 TRBV6-5 NA
CASSQDLGQGASIGWDTEAFF TGCGCCAGCAGCCAAGACCTGGGACAGGGGGCTTCTATAGGGTGGGACACTGAAGCTTTCTTT TRBJ1-1 TRBD1 TRBV4-3 NA
CASSPWDGEGGTDTQYF TGTGCCAGTAGTCCCTGGGACGGGGAGGGCGGAACAGATACGCAGTATTTT TRBJ2-3 TRBD2 TRBV19 few
CASSPAGGDTSYEQYF TGTGCCAGCAGCCCCGCAGGAGGGGACACCTCCTACGAGCAGTACTTC TRBJ2-7 NA TRBV11-2 NA
CASSFGEGEQYF NA TRBJ2-7 NA TRBV11-3 NA
CASSSLGQGFLSEKLFF TGTGCCAGCAGTTCGCTCGGACAGGGCTTTTTGAGTGAAAAACTGTTTTTT TRBJ1-4 TRBD1 TRBV28 once
CASSLRLVTRNEQFF TGTGCCAGCAGCTTGAGGCTAGTGACACGAAATGAGCAGTTCTTC TRBJ2-1 NA TRBV5-6 NA
CASSLRSETQYF TGCGCCAGCAGCTTGCGTTCTGAGACCCAGTACTTC TRBJ2-5 NA TRBV5-1 NA
CASSLGLAGVRSTGELFF TGTGCCAGCAGCTTAGGACTAGCGGGAGTTCGTTCTACCGGGGAGCTGTTTTTT TRBJ2-2 TRBD2 TRBV7-8 NA
CASSETGADTQYF TGTGCCAGCAGTGAAACAGGGGCAGATACGCAGTATTTT TRBJ2-3 TRBD1 TRBV6-1 NA